This entry lists 16 T cell receptor beta chains sequenced from one sample in a study of CD8 T cells in Susac syndrome. It was with random hexamers that roughly 0.45 to 1 ug RNA was reverse transcribed. From the immunoSEQ multiplex PCR reads, TCRdb called clonotypes with MiXCR, one entry per CDR3 protein. Of 200,000 to 250,000 distinct CDR3 sequences listed, 80% to 95% were seen once; the top ten hold roughly 0.13%. Input material: CD8+ T cells from PBMCs. The source is a human donor with multiple sclerosis.

This sequence joins TRBV5-1 and TRBJ2-1; the match to TRBD2 covers 8 bases. Losses at the gene ends were 3 bases for V and 0 bases for J; bases not matched to a gene: 5. Looked up from germline, CDR1 is SGHRS and CDR2 is YFSETQ. CDR3 length: 16 amino acids. This CDR3 reads CASSSAGGGSYNEQFF. The CDR3 DNA reads TGCGCCAGCAGCTCCGCCGGGGGGGGCTCCTACAATGAGCAGTTCTTC.

J is TRBJ2-1 and V is TRBV7-9, with 15 bases matching TRBD2. The CDR3 is made up of 17 amino acids. Germline trimming cut 5 bases from V and 4 bases from J; bases unmatched to any gene: 6. CDR1 is SEHNR, CDR2 FQNEAQ, per germline (reference sequence). CDR3 loop: CASSPWTSGGGYNEQFF. In nucleotides, the CDR3 is TGTGCCAGCAGCCCCTGGACTAGCGGGGGGGGATACAATGAGCAGTTCTTC.

The V call is TRBV12-5, the J call TRBJ2-5; no clear D. The V and J ends lost 5 bases and 5 bases respectively, with 12 bases between them. CDR3 length equals 13 residues. The V gene's germline CDR1 is LGHNT and CDR2 FRNRAP. The CDR3 sequence: CASGTDGGETQYF. CDR3 nucleotides: TGTGCTAGTGGTACCGACGGTGGGGAGACCCAGTACTTC.

V and J are TRBV19 and TRBJ1-1; D may be TRBD1 (5 bases). Trimming removed 5 bases at V and 6 bases at J, with 13 bases between. Germline-derived CDR1 and CDR2 are LNHDA and SQIVND (reference sequence). The CDR3 covers 13 residues. CDR3 protein: CASSGDFWAEAFF. The CDR3 region has the DNA TGTGCCAGTAGTGGGGACTTTTGGGCTGAAGCTTTCTTT.

CDR3 bases: TGCGCCAGCAGTCAATCCCCCAGGGGAGGATATAATTCACCCCTCCACTTT. Amino acid sequence: CASSQSPRGGYNSPLHF. This chain connects TRBV23-1 to TRBJ1-6; D might be TRBD1 (6 bases). TRBV23-1 is known as an ORF, though its function is uncertain. V dropped 0 bases and J dropped 4 bases, with 13 bases sitting between them. This CDR3 is built from 17 residues.

The DNA for the CDR3 is TGTGCCAGCAGCTTGCCTGGCAGGGCGCAGAACACAGATACGCAGTATTTT. As protein: CASSLPGRAQNTDTQYF. The genes are TRBV5-6 and TRBJ2-3; the D gene is possibly TRBD1 (5 bases). CDR3 length: 17 amino acids. The V gene lost 1 base and the J gene lost 2 bases, with 17 bases spanning the gap. Germline CDR1 reads SGHDT; CDR2 reads YYEEEE.

The rearrangement uses TRBV9 and TRBJ1-2; TRBD1 might be the D (6 bases). The CDR3 has 14 amino acids. CDR1 and CDR2 from the germline V gene are SGDLS and YYNGEE. Trimming removed 2 bases at V and 0 bases at J, with 8 bases between. This chain's CDR3 is CASSVSGANYGYTF. The CDR3 DNA is TGTGCCAGCAGCGTTTCAGGGGCTAACTATGGCTACACCTTC.

V is TRBV9 and J is TRBJ2-1, with D uncertain. The V gene lost 0 bases and the J gene lost 0 bases, with 10 bases spanning the gap. The CDR3 covers 16 residues. CDR1 is SGDLS, CDR2 YYNGEE, per germline. The CDR3 sequence is CASSVDSTGSYNEQFF. CDR3 DNA sequence: TGTGCCAGCAGCGTAGATTCCACCGGCTCCTACAATGAGCAGTTCTTC.

This sequence joins TRBV19 and TRBJ1-2, with 7 positions matching TRBD1. The V gene's germline CDR1 is LNHDA and CDR2 SQIVND (reference sequence). Trimming cost V 4 bases and J 4 bases; bases outside gene matches: 15. There are 17 residues in the CDR3. CDR3 loop: CASSTAYPTGARYGYTF. The DNA of the CDR3 is TGTGCCAGTAGTACTGCATATCCTACAGGGGCCCGCTATGGCTACACCTTC.

The rearrangement joins TRBV21-1 to TRBJ2-3; the table gives TRBD1 as D, unverified against the DNA. TRBV21-1 constitutes a pseudogene. The CDR3 totals 12 residues. The CDR3 DNA reads as TGTGCCAGCAGCCGGGCGGTGGGTACGCAGTATTTT. As protein: CASSRAVGTQYF.

The chain employs TRBV4-1 and TRBJ2-4; D is perhaps TRBD1 or TRBD2 (6 bases each). V dropped 1 base and J dropped 5 bases, with 27 bases sitting between them. The CDR3 spans 20 residues. The germline V gene encodes CDR1 MGHRA and CDR2 YSYEKL. CDR3 protein: CASSQVLVQTAKRGQNIQYF. The CDR3 coding sequence is TGCGCCAGCAGCCAAGTTTTGGTACAGACTGCCAAACGGGGGCAAAACATTCAGTACTTC.

The V and J genes are TRBV20-1 and TRBJ2-1, with TRBD1 identical over 9 bases. CDR1 and CDR2 (germline): DFQATT, SNEGSKA (reference sequence). Trimming at V came to 4 bases and at J to 3 bases, leaving 7 bases not matched to a gene. The CDR3 sequence is 15 residues long. The CDR3 protein is CSAILRTGVYNEQFF. The CDR3, as DNA: TGCAGTGCTATTCTCCGGACAGGGGTCTACAATGAGCAGTTCTTC.

This clonotype has a single count. This chain connects TRBV11-2 to TRBJ2-1; D uncertain. V was cut by 3 bases and J by 4 bases, with 7 bases left in between. CDR1 is SGHAT and CDR2 is FQNNGV in the germline V gene. CDR3 length: 13 residues. The CDR3 is CASSFTKYNEQFF. DNA for the CDR3: TGTGCCAGCAGCTTTACGAAATACAATGAGCAGTTCTTC.

This chain uses TRBV29-1 with TRBJ2-5; D call uncertain. The V end lost 3 bases, the J end lost 7 bases, and 9 bases lay between the germline ends. Looked up from germline, CDR1 is SQVTM and CDR2 is ANQGSEA. The CDR3 is 11 amino acids. CDR3 nucleotides: TGCAGCGTTGACCTTGGAGCGACCCAGTACTTC. Protein product: CSVDLGATQYF.

The chain carries TRBV29-1 and TRBJ2-1; the D gene is possibly TRBD1 (5 bases). This CDR3 is 13 amino acids long. The V end was cut by 5 bases, the J end by 4 bases, with 12 bases between. CDR1 and CDR2 from the germline V gene are SQVTM and ANQGSEA. The CDR3 nucleotides are TGCAGCGTTCCAGACTCAGGGTACAATGAGCAGTTCTTC. Translated: CSVPDSGYNEQFF.

The chain carries TRBV13 and TRBJ1-1, with 7 positions matching TRBD1. Germline V CDR1 and CDR2: PRHDT, FYEKMQ (reference sequence). Losses at the gene ends were 6 bases for V and 3 bases for J; bases not matched to a gene: 10. There are 15 residues in the CDR3. The DNA for the CDR3 is TGTGCCAGCAGAGTAATAACCGGGACAGACACTGAAGCTTTCTTT. Translating gives CASRVITGTDTEAFF.